Below, 21 T cell receptor beta chains from the same sample are listed, as sequenced in a study of T cell repertoires in cytomegalovirus infection. MiXCR was run by TCRdb on the reads, yielding one entry per CDR3 protein. This sample carries under 600,000 distinct CDR3 sequences, approximately 16% of them seen once, and the ten largest clones take under 30%. Sequences were obtained from CD8+ T cells from PBMCs. These receptors all come from a human donor in good health (CMV status not recorded). Some clones in this sample may be carry-over from other donors' samples.

The chain couples TRBV29-1 to TRBJ1-2; 9 nucleotides match TRBD1. Per the germline V gene, CDR1 is SQVTM and CDR2 is ANQGSEA. The CDR3 contains 15 residues. After removal of 0 bases from V and 4 bases from J, the junction contained 6 bases not matched to a gene. CDR3 in DNA: TGCAGCGTTGAAGATTTAGACAGGGGGGTCTATGGCTACACCTTC. Its translation: CSVEDLDRGVYGYTF.

This clonotype has more than one count but fewer than ten. This chain links TRBV5-5 with TRBJ2-7; D ambiguous. Germline V CDR1 and CDR2: SGHKS, YYEKEE (reference sequence). The CDR3 runs 15 residues. Trimming removed 0 bases at V and 2 bases at J, with 12 bases between. The CDR3 DNA sequence: TGTGCCAGCAGCTTGGCTGGGTTATCCGCCTACGAGCAGTACTTC. It encodes CASSLAGLSAYEQYF.

This clonotype was seen at least ten times. V is TRBV7-9 and J is TRBJ1-1; no firm D call. Germline V gives CDR1 SEHNR, CDR2 FQNEAQ (reference sequence). Trimming removed 6 bases from V and 0 bases from J, with 11 bases in between. This CDR3 has 14 amino acids. CDR3 amino acids: CASSDGTVNTEAFF. The CDR3, as DNA: TGTGCCAGCAGTGATGGAACGGTGAACACTGAAGCTTTCTTT.

This clonotype was detected only a few times. This chain connects TRBV12-3 or TRBV12-4 to TRBJ1-3; D is unresolved. The CDR3 contains 14 residues. V was pared by 7 bases and J by 0 bases, with 10 bases between. This chain's CDR3 is CASNLEVSGNTIYF. The CDR3 nucleotides read TGTGCCAGCAACCTGGAAGTCTCTGGAAACACCATATATTTT.

In its sample, this clonotype was seen a few times. The chain carries TRBV7-3 and TRBJ2-2, with D perhaps given as TRBD1 or TRBD2 (5 bases each). With 5 bases removed from V and 6 bases from J, the gap between germline ends came to 19 bases. The germline V gene encodes CDR1 SGHTA and CDR2 FQGTGA. CDR3 length: 16 residues. The chain's CDR3 is CASSPSHQQEAGELFF. CDR3 bases: TGTGCCAGCAGCCCCTCACACCAACAGGAGGCCGGGGAGCTGTTTTTT.

The chain combines TRBV28 with TRBJ1-1, with D uncertain. Trimming pared 7 bases from V and 0 bases from J, leaving 18 bases between. Germline CDR1 is MDHEN and CDR2 is SYDVKM. The CDR3 loop spans 16 amino acids. CDR3 sequence: CASTLPRNTMNTEAFF. The DNA for the CDR3 is TGTGCCAGCACGCTACCGCGTAACACCATGAACACTGAAGCTTTCTTT.

The J gene is TRBJ2-7, the V gene TRBV27; 9 positions match TRBD1. The CDR3 loop spans 15 amino acids. With V trimmed by 4 bases and J by 5 bases, 9 bases remained unmatched. CDR1 MNHEY and CDR2 SMNVEV come from the germline V gene (reference sequence). This chain's CDR3 is CASSSGTGPIHEQYF. CDR3 nucleotide sequence: TGTGCCAGCAGTTCCGGGACAGGGCCAATCCACGAGCAGTACTTC.

This clonotype was counted ten times or more. V usage is TRBV19 and J usage is TRBJ1-5; D unresolved. The CDR3 extends over 14 amino acids. CDR1 is LNHDA, CDR2 SQIVND, per germline (reference sequence). Trimming took 1 base from V and 0 from J, leaving 4 bases between them. For the CDR3, the DNA is TGTGCCAGTAGTATAGGGTATAGCAATCAGCCCCAGCATTTT. Encoded protein: CASSIGYSNQPQHF.

This clonotype was seen a few times. The chain combines TRBV4-1 with TRBJ1-2; TRBD1 matches 12 bases. Per the germline V gene, CDR1 is MGHRA and CDR2 is YSYEKL. J gave up 7 bases and V 1 base, and 7 bases lay outside the gene matches. This CDR3 has 16 amino acids. CDR3 amino acids: CASSQGARDRGLGYTF. Written as DNA, the CDR3 is TGCGCCAGCAGCCAAGGTGCCCGGGACAGGGGGCTTGGCTACACCTTC.

This clonotype was counted ten times or more. The chain uses TRBV24-1 and TRBJ2-7; 11 bases agree with TRBD2. Germline V gives CDR1 KGHDR, CDR2 SFDVKD. The CDR3 has 16 amino acids. Trimming at V came to 5 bases and at J to 3 bases, leaving 8 bases not matched to a gene. The DNA of the CDR3 is TGTGCCACCAGTGCTAACGGACTAGCGGGTAACTACGAGCAGTACTTC. This translates into CATSANGLAGNYEQYF.

This chain connects TRBV18 to TRBJ2-4; 8 positions match TRBD2. After removal of 2 bases from V and 2 bases from J, the junction contained 8 bases not matched to a gene. Germline CDR1 reads KGHSH; CDR2 reads LQKENI. This CDR3 spans 17 amino acids. The CDR3 DNA reads TGTGCCAGCTCACCAAGAGAGCGGGAGCTTCCCAAAAACATTCAGTACTTC. Its translation: CASSPRERELPKNIQYF. Using reference TRBV18 and TRBJ2-4 for the parts outside the CDR3, the full variable domain is NAGVMQNPRHLVRRRGQEARLRCSPMKGHSHVYWYRQLPEEGLKFMVYLQKENIIDESGMPKERFSAEFPKEGPSILRIQQVVRGDSAAYFCASSPRERELPKNIQYFGAGTRLSVL.

This clonotype was picked up one time. The chain combines TRBV19 with TRBJ1-1, with a possible D match to TRBD1 (5 bases). The V and J ends lost 7 bases and 4 bases respectively, with 16 bases between them. The CDR3 totals 14 residues. Germline lookup yields CDR1 LNHDA and CDR2 SQIVND (reference sequence). The CDR3 loop reads CASTSGRLFTEAFF. CDR3 DNA sequence: TGTGCCAGTACCTCGGGACGGCTTTTCACTGAAGCTTTCTTT. Looking up the rest from reference TRBV19 and TRBJ1-1 gives the full variable domain: DGGITQSPKYLFRKEGQNVTLSCEQNLNHDAMYWYRQDPGQGLRLIYYSQIVNDFQKGDIAEGYSVSREKKESFPLTVTSAQKNPTAFYLCASTSGRLFTEAFFGQGTRLTVV.

The chain is built from TRBV4-1 and TRBJ1-6; D remains unclear. Looked up from germline, CDR1 is MGHRA and CDR2 is YSYEKL. CDR3 length: 15 amino acids. V was trimmed by 1 base and J by 8 bases, leaving 12 bases between them. The CDR3 DNA follows: TGCGCCAGCAGCCAAGGGTCAGATTCCTATTCACCCCTCCACTTT. Translation: CASSQGSDSYSPLHF.

CDR3 coding DNA: TGTGCCAGCAGCTTCCGCCCCGTGGGTTACCCACTGCAGTTCTTC. Its protein product is CASSFRPVGYPLQFF. The J gene is TRBJ2-1, the V gene TRBV9; D not certain. This CDR3 has 15 residues. Germline CDR1 reads SGDLS; CDR2 reads YYNGEE. Trimming removed 4 bases from V and 12 bases from J, with 23 bases in between.

This clonotype was seen repeatedly, ten times or more. The chain couples TRBV7-9 to TRBJ2-1; D uncertain. V was pared by 2 bases and J by 7 bases, with 15 bases between. Per the germline V gene, CDR1 is SEHNR and CDR2 is FQNEAQ (reference sequence). The CDR3 extends over 15 amino acids. The CDR3 protein is CASSLQLSLGNEQFF. In DNA, the CDR3 is TGTGCCAGCAGCTTACAACTATCCCTGGGAAATGAGCAGTTCTTC.

This clonotype was seen many times. The chain joins TRBV5-1 to TRBJ2-1; TRBD2 matches at 7 bases. J gave up 2 bases and V 2 bases, and 10 bases lay outside the gene matches. CDR1 is SGHRS, CDR2 YFSETQ, per germline. The CDR3 runs to 17 residues. As DNA, the CDR3 is TGCGCCAGCAGCTTTTCTGAGCGGGACTCAACCTACAATGAGCAGTTCTTC. The encoded protein is CASSFSERDSTYNEQFF. Drawing the rest from reference TRBV5-1 and TRBJ2-1, the complete variable domain is KAGVTQTPRYLIKTRGQQVTLSCSPISGHRSVSWYQQTPGQGLQFLFEYFSETQRNKGNFPGRFSGRQFSNSRSEMNVSTLELGDSALYLCASSFSERDSTYNEQFFGPGTRLTVL.

This clonotype appeared many times. V usage is TRBV6-2 or TRBV6-3 and J usage is TRBJ2-7; D is uncertain. Germline CDR1 is MNHEY and CDR2 is SVGEGT. V lost 0 bases, J lost 4 bases, and 7 bases lay in between. This CDR3 comprises 13 residues. The CDR3 reads CASSYSRLYEQYF. The CDR3 nucleotides read TGTGCCAGCAGTTACTCCAGGCTGTACGAGCAGTACTTC.

This clonotype was seen at least ten times. The chain employs TRBV7-9 and TRBJ2-7; D might be TRBD2 (5 bases). Trimming removed 4 bases from V and 7 bases from J, with 17 bases in between. Germline CDR1 and CDR2: SEHNR and FQNEAQ (reference sequence). CDR3 size: 14 residues. The DNA of the CDR3 is TGTGCCAGCAGCTCGGACGGGAACCCTGGAGAGCAGTACTTC. Protein product: CASSSDGNPGEQYF.

The rearrangement uses TRBV10-2 and TRBJ1-1; D unresolved. The V and J ends lost 7 bases and 6 bases respectively, with 15 bases between them. The germline V gene has CDR1 WSHSY and CDR2 SAAADI. The CDR3 runs to 13 residues. CDR3 sequence: CASTMGGLAEAFF. CDR3 nucleotides: TGCGCCAGCACCATGGGAGGGTTGGCTGAAGCTTTCTTT.

This clonotype was counted between two and nine times. The chain uses TRBV28 and TRBJ1-4, with D hard to call. The CDR3 length is 14 residues. V shed 7 bases and J shed 2 bases, with 11 bases lying between them. CDR1 is MDHEN and CDR2 is SYDVKM in the germline V gene. The CDR3 DNA follows: TGTGCCAGCAAGCCGACCGAGACTAATGAAAAACTGTTTTTT. It codes for CASKPTETNEKLFF.

This chain joins TRBV14 and TRBJ1-6; 7 positions agree with TRBD1. With V trimmed by 1 base and J by 5 bases, 8 bases remained unmatched. Germline values: CDR1 SGHDN, CDR2 FVKESK. There are 17 residues in the CDR3. CDR3 sequence reads: CASSQAQGMGNNSPLHF. The CDR3 nucleotides are TGTGCCAGCAGCCAAGCACAGGGGATGGGTAATAATTCACCCCTCCACTTT.